What follows is one TCR beta chain and its context. This record comes from a study of cytomegalovirus exposure and HLA in healthy donors. In the PCR, 60 Vbeta and 13 Jbeta primers were used. Profiling relied on immunoSEQ multiplex PCR, and the TCRdb table lists in-frame clones only, not all of them. Of over 110,000 clones listed, over 75% were seen once; the top ten hold around 2.4%. V was cut by 2 bases and J by 4 bases, with 18 bases left in between. The CDR3 contains 16 residues. Per the germline V gene, CDR1 is MNHEY and CDR2 is SMNVEV (reference sequence). The specimen sequenced was PBMCs. The sequence came from a male donor in good health and CMV-seronegative. This chain links TRBV27 with TRBJ2-7, with D tentatively TRBD2 (6 bases). The CDR3 DNA reads as TGTGCCAGCAGTTTACACGGGGGTTTCCCCACTTACGAGCAGTACTTC. It yields the protein CASSLHGGFPTYEQYF.